The rows below give T cell receptor beta chains drawn from one sample of a study of blood T cell repertoires in COVID-19. Profiling relied on immunoSEQ multiplex PCR, and the TCRdb table lists in-frame clones only, not all of them. The sample consists of over 25,000 clones, 84% of them appearing once. Sequencing was performed on peripheral blood. The receptors were sampled from a man at least 80 years old with active COVID-19. The CDR3 runs from the conserved cysteine through the conserved F or W. The D gene is left open where the match is weak. Part of the rows lack a size; the others show once, few, many or a class for expanded clones.

v_gene	j_gene	abundance	d_gene	CDR3aa	CDR3nt
TRBV6-5	TRBJ1-5	NA	TRBD1	CASSYSRRGHQPQHF	TGTGCCAGCAGTTACTCGAGGAGGGGGCATCAGCCCCAGCATTTT
TRBV9	TRBJ2-7	NA	NA	CASSASVEDFFYEQYF	TGTGCCAGCAGCGCCTCGGTGGAGGACTTCTTCTACGAGCAGTACTTC
TRBV19	TRBJ1-6	few	TRBD1	CASRGTVYNSPLHF	TGTGCCAGTAGGGGGACAGTCTACAATTCACCCCTCCACTTT
TRBV5-1	TRBJ2-3	few	NA	CASSTRGITDTQYF	TGCGCCAGCAGCACGCGGGGTATCACAGATACGCAGTATTTT
TRBV6-5	TRBJ2-7	NA	NA	CASSYGPVSSYEQYF	TGTGCCAGCAGTTACGGTCCGGTGAGCTCCTACGAGCAGTACTTC
TRBV28	TRBJ2-7	NA	NA	CASRPPGRGYEQYF	TGTGCCAGCAGACCCCCGGGCCGGGGGTACGAGCAGTACTTC
TRBV5-6	TRBJ2-5	NA	TRBD2	CASSSFGVLAGYQETQYF	TGTGCCAGCAGCTCCTTTGGGGTCCTAGCGGGGTACCAAGAGACCCAGTACTTC
TRBV25-1	TRBJ2-1	NA	TRBD2	CASRRGANNEQFF	TGTGCCAGCAGGCGGGGGGCAAACAATGAGCAGTTCTTC
TRBV5-1	TRBJ2-2	NA	NA	CASSLGTQTGTGELFF	TGCGCCAGCAGCTTGGGGACCCAAACAGGGACCGGGGAGCTGTTTTTT
TRBV3-1/TRBV3-2	TRBJ2-2	NA	NA	CASKSGGPNTGELFF	TGTGCCAGCAAATCAGGGGGGCCGAACACCGGGGAGCTGTTTTTT